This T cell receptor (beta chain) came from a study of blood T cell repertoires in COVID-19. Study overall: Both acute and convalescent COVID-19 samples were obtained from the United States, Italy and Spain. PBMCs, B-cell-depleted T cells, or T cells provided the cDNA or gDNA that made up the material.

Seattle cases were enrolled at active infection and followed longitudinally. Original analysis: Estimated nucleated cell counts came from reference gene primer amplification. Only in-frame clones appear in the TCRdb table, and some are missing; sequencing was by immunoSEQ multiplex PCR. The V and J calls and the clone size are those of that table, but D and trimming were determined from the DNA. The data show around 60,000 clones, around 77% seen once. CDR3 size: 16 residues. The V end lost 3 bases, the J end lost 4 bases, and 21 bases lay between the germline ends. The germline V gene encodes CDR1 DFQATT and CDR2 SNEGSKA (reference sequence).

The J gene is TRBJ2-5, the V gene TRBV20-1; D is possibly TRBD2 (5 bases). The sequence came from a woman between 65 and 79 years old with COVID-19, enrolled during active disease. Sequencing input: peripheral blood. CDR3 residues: CSASFEGSRSGETQYF. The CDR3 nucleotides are TGCAGTGCTAGTTTCGAGGGCAGCAGGTCCGGAGAGACCCAGTACTTC.